The clone carrying this T cell receptor (beta chain) was observed a single time. This sample stems from a study of OX40 agonist ivuxolimab in advanced cancers. The germline V gene encodes CDR1 MNHEY and CDR2 SVGAGI. The V end lost 5 bases, the J end lost 7 bases, and 15 bases lay between the germline ends. The CDR3 covers 15 residues. Sequencing used immunoSEQ multiplex PCR; TCRdb keeps in-frame clones, though not all of them. The repertoire includes 70,000 to 85,000 clones, approximately 83% of them detected once, and around 1.8% sits in the top ten. This receptor was obtained from an adult with an advanced solid tumor such as melanoma, head and neck, liver or kidney cancer. This chain links TRBV6-5 with TRBJ1-6; a possible D gene is TRBD1 (6 bases). This specimen was CD4+ or CD8+ T cells sorted from blood, taken in a trial of the OX40 agonist ivuxolimab. The CDR3 region is CASSRGGIRNSPLHF. CDR3 coding DNA: TGTGCCAGCAGTCGGGGGGGCATAAGGAATTCACCCCTCCACTTT.